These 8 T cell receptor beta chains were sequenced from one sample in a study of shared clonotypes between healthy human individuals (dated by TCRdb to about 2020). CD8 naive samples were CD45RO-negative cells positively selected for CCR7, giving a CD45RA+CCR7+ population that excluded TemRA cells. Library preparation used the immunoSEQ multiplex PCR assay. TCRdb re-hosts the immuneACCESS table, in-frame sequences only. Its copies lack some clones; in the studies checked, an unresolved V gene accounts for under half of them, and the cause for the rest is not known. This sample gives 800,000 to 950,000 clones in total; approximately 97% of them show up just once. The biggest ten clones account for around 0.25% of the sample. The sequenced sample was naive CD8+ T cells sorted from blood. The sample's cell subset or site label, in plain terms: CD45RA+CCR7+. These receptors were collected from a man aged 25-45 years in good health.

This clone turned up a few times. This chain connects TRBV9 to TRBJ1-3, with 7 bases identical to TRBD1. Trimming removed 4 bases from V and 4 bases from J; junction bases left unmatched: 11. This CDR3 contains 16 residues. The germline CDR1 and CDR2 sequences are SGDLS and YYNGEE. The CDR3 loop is CASSSLTGTVGNTIYF. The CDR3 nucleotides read TGTGCCAGCAGCTCGCTTACCGGGACAGTAGGAAACACCATATATTTT. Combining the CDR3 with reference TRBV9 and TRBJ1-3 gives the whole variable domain DSGVTQTPKHLITATGQRVTLRCSPRSGDLSVYWYQQSLDQGLQFLIQYYNGEERAKGNILERFSAQQFPDLHSELNLSSLELGDSALYFCASSSLTGTVGNTIYFGEGSWLTVV.

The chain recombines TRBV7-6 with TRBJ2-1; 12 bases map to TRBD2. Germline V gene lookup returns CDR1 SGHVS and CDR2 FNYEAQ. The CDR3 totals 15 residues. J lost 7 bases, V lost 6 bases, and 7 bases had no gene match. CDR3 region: CASSPLAGGLNEQFF. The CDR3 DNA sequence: TGTGCCAGCAGTCCACTAGCGGGAGGTTTAAATGAGCAGTTCTTC.

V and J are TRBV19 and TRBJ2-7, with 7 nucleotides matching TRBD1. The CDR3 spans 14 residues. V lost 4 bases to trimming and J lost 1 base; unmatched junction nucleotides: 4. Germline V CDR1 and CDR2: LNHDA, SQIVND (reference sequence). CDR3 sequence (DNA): TGTGCCAGTAGTACCGCGACAGGGTCCTACGAGCAGTACTTC. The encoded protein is CASSTATGSYEQYF.

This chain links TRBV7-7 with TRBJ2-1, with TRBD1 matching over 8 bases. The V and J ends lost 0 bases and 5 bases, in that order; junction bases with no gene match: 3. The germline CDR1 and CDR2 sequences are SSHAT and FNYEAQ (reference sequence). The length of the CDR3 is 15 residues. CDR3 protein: CASSLAPTGDNEQFF. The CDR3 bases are TGTGCCAGCAGCTTAGCCCCGACAGGGGACAATGAGCAGTTCTTC.

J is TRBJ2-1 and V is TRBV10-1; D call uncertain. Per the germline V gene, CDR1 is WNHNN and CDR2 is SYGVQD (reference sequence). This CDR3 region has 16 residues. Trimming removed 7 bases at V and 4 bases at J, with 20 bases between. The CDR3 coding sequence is TGCGCCAGCAAGAGACGTCGAGGAACTACATACAATGAGCAGTTCTTC. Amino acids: CASKRRRGTTYNEQFF.

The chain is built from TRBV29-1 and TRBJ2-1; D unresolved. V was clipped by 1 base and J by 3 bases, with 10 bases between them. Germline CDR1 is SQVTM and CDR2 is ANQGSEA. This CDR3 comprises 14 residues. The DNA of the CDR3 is TGCAGCGTTGAAGTTGGCAGGAGCTACAATGAGCAGTTCTTC. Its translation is CSVEVGRSYNEQFF.

As DNA, the CDR3 is TGTGCCAGCAGTGATCCCGGGGAAGGTGAAAAACTGTTTTTT. Protein: CASSDPGEGEKLFF. The chain is built from TRBV2 and TRBJ1-4; D is uncertain. Between the trimmed V and J ends, which lost 3 bases and 7 bases, there was a span of 12 bases. This CDR3 contains 14 residues. CDR1 SNHLY and CDR2 FYNNEI come from the germline V gene.

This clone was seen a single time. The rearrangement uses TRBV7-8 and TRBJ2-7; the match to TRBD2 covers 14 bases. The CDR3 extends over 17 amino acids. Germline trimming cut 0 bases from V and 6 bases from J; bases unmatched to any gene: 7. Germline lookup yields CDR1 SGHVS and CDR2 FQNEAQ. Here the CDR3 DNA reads TGTGCCAGCAGCTTAGCGTGGGTAGGGACTAGCGGGAGCGAGCAGTACTTC. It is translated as CASSLAWVGTSGSEQYF.